This T cell receptor beta chain was identified during a study of shared clonotypes between healthy human individuals. Turning to the study itself: CD4 naive and CD4 memory each took three plates per donor, while CD8 naive took two and CD8 memory one.

Those who donated were healthy HIV-negative adults, with no recent acute infections or vaccinations reported. Deep was the level used in running the assay. Using around 200 ng DNA, about 30,000 T cell genomes, the sorted-subset replicate PCRs were run. Clones were sequenced by immunoSEQ multiplex PCR, and TCRdb holds only the in-frame ones, with some missing. The sample has over a million clones; around three quarters are singletons. V lost 0 bases and J 2 bases, leaving 5 bases between the germline ends. Germline V gene sequence: CDR1 SGHRS, CDR2 YFSETQ. The CDR3 runs 13 residues. This sequence joins TRBV5-1 and TRBJ2-5; no clear D. Source material: memory CD4+ T cells from PBMCs. Stated subset: CD45RA-negative fraction. The sequence was obtained from a man aged 18 to 30 in good health. Some clones in this sample may be carry-over from other donors' samples. In nucleotides, the CDR3 is TGCGCCAGCAGCTTGGCACAGCAAGAGACCCAGTACTTC. Translating it yields CASSLAQQETQYF.